This T cell receptor (beta chain) came from a study of cytomegalovirus exposure and HLA in healthy donors. The CDR3 covers 16 residues. The V gene's germline CDR1 is SGHRS and CDR2 YFSETQ. V gave up 0 bases and J gave up 2 bases, with 12 bases separating them. Use of 60 Vbeta and 13 Jbeta primers characterized the PCR. Clones were sequenced by immunoSEQ multiplex PCR, and TCRdb holds only the in-frame ones, with some missing. The sample lists about 140,000 clones, roughly four fifths occurring once. The sequenced sample was PBMCs. The chain joins TRBV5-1 to TRBJ1-3; possibly TRBD1 for D (5 bases). This clonotype originated in a young man in good health and CMV-seropositive. CDR3 protein: CASSLEYRKPGNTIYF. Here the CDR3 DNA reads TGCGCCAGCAGCTTGGAGTACAGGAAGCCTGGAAACACCATATATTTT.